Sequencing of this T cell receptor beta chain was carried out in a study of blood T cell repertoires in COVID-19 (dated by TCRdb to 2019 to 2021). Looking at the study overall: Collaborator samples came from the United States, Italy and Spain and covered acute and convalescent phases of COVID-19. The prospective study material was composed of cDNA or gDNA derived from T cells, B-cell-depleted T cells, or PBMCs. Deeply sampled blood TCRbeta repertoires from subjects exposed to, actively infected with, or recovered from COVID-19 were included in the dataset. The repertoires were made available in a free public database intended to serve as a resource for research on the immune response to SARS-CoV-2. Samples came from the ongoing ImmuneRACE study (first 160 participants) plus 1,254 subjects from 6 global collaborators. Sample metadata almost always included a de-identified subject ID, COVID-19 status, age in years and sex. Where available, HLA class I and class II types were taken from metadata supplied by the sample provider and were not determined by assay-based typing.

Findings and caveats that apply to the study as a whole: The quantity of clinical and demographic metadata differed by source and by participant and was supplied without curation.

About this clone itself: No cognate antigen has been identified for it. Nothing much larger sits one base from this clone, and base qualities are not available.

Trimming costs V 0 bases and J 6 bases, and their ends lie 9 bases apart. The CDR3 contains 15 residues, cysteine and phenylalanine counted. Only CDR3 DNA remains: 45 bases, in frame from the first base. Based on the germline V gene (reference sequence), the CDR1 and CDR2 sequences are LNHDA and SQIVND. TCRbeta CDR3 regions were amplified from genomic DNA using the immunoSEQ Assay, a bias-controlled multiplex PCR. As for how the authors treated the data: Nucleated cell counts per sample were estimated from amplification of reference gene primers within the assay. To quantify the absolute abundance of each unique TCRbeta CDR3 rearrangement, sequence reads were collapsed and filtered. For each sample, productive Simpson clonality was calculated as the square root of Simpson's diversity index across productive rearrangements. The clones in this table, taken by TCRdb from immuneACCESS, are in-frame only. Not every clone is retained; where verified, under half of the shortfall comes from an unresolved V gene, and the cause of the rest is unknown. V and J calls and clone size are as listed in that table; D and trimming were resolved from the DNA. This sample has about 70,000 clones in its table, and about 90% of those were observed once. The ten largest clones capture 12% of the sample.

Collaborating institutions collected whole blood in K2EDTA tubes following their own protocols. For TCRbeta analysis, collaborators shipped samples in one of three forms: frozen whole blood, isolated PBMCs, or DNA extracted from either of those sample types. Recombination joined TRBV19 with TRBJ1-6; the D gene is unclear. Sequencing was performed on peripheral blood. The clonotype originates from a human donor in a cohort sampled during active COVID-19. The CDR3: CASSIDRGFNSPLHF. The DNA is TGTGCCAGTAGTATAGATCGCGGATTTAATTCACCCCTCCACTTT.